The rows below give T cell receptor beta chains drawn from one sample of a study of T cells in Graves' hyperthyroidism and ophthalmopathy. Each CDR3 protein gets one entry after TCRdb re-called the multiplex PCR reads with MiXCR. There are around 700,000 distinct CDR3 sequences in the sample; roughly a sixth occur only once, and 16% lies in the top ten. Source material: blood. All receptors derive from a woman aged 45 to 65 with Graves' hyperthyroidism that later progressed to Graves' ophthalmopathy. Both conserved end residues are part of each CDR3. The D gene is left open where the match is weak. The size of a clone is reported for some rows only, either as once, few or many, or as a class for expanded clones.

v_gene	j_gene	d_gene	abundance	CDR3aa	CDR3nt
TRBV11-2	TRBJ2-7	TRBD2	many	CASSFGGRGEQYF	TGTGCCAGCAGCTTCGGCGGGAGGGGCGAGCAGTACTTC
TRBV11-2	TRBJ1-2	-	many	CASSLDRLLGSGYTF	TGTGCCAGCAGCTTAGATCGGTTGCTGGGAAGTGGCTACACCTTC
TRBV6-6	TRBJ2-7	-	few	CASSYSRSEQYF	TGTGCCAGCAGTTACTCCCGGTCCGAGCAGTACTTC
TRBV30	TRBJ1-5	-	many	CAWSEGGQYSNQPQHF	TGTGCCTGGAGTGAGGGGGGACAATATAGCAATCAGCCCCAGCATTTT
TRBV12-5	TRBJ1-1	TRBD1	many	CASGLVNQGAGTEAFF	TGTGCTAGTGGTTTGGTAAATCAGGGGGCGGGCACTGAAGCTTTCTTT
TRBV10-2	TRBJ2-1	-	many	CASSGGSSSYNEQFF	TGCGCCAGCAGTGGAGGCTCAAGCTCCTACAATGAGCAGTTCTTC
TRBV29-1	TRBJ2-3	TRBD1	few	CSVEGGDRVPDTQYF	TGCAGCGTTGAGGGGGGGGACAGGGTCCCAGATACGCAGTATTTT
TRBV6-4	TRBJ1-1	-	-	CASSDSWESTEAFF	TGTGCCAGCAGTGATAGTTGGGAGAGCACTGAAGCTTTCTTT
TRBV20-1	TRBJ2-5	TRBD2	-	CSARWASGGKGETQYF	TGCAGTGCTAGATGGGCTAGCGGGGGTAAGGGAGAGACCCAGTACTTC
TRBV12-5	TRBJ2-7	-	many	CASGPGVLDSDYEQYF	TGTGCTAGTGGTCCGGGTGTTTTGGACAGCGACTACGAGCAGTACTTC
TRBV9	TRBJ2-7	-	few	CASSVDLAGEQYF	TGTGCCAGCAGCGTAGATTTGGCGGGGGAGCAGTACTTC
TRBV2	TRBJ1-1	-	many	CASSEALGTEAFF	TGTGCCAGCAGTGAAGCATTGGGGACTGAAGCTTTCTTT
TRBV3-1	TRBJ2-2	-	many	CASSQSSTGELFF	TGTGCCAGCAGCCAGTCTTCTACCGGGGAGCTGTTTTTT
TRBV11-3	TRBJ2-5	TRBD2	many	CASSYGLAGKETQYF	TGTGCCAGCAGCTACGGACTAGCGGGGAAAGAGACCCAGTACTTC
TRBV30	TRBJ2-2	-	-	CAWIFGGSNTGELFF	TGTGCCTGGATATTCGGGGGCTCGAACACCGGGGAGCTGTTTTTT
TRBV2	TRBJ2-3	TRBD1	many	CASGGQDTTRSTDTQYF	TGTGCCAGCGGGGGACAGGACACCACCAGAAGCACAGATACGCAGTATTTT
TRBV5-1	TRBJ1-2	TRBD1	many	CASSLADRGRFDYGYTF	TGCGCCAGCAGCTTGGCGGACAGGGGGCGCTTCGACTATGGCTACACCTTC
TRBV20-1	TRBJ1-6	-	-	CSAPESWAGGGAPLHF	TGCAGTGCTCCAGAGAGTTGGGCGGGGGGAGGAGCCCCCCTCCACTTT
TRBV15	TRBJ2-3	TRBD2	-	CATSRPDYSGGTDTQYF	TGTGCCACCAGCAGACCAGACTACAGCGGGGGTACAGATACGCAGTATTTT
TRBV6-1	TRBJ2-2	-	-	CASSEVGDQGELFF	TGTGCCAGCAGTGAAGTGGGGGATCAAGGGGAGCTGTTTTTT
TRBV6-2/TRBV6-3	TRBJ2-7	-	few	CASIRARGYEQYF	TGTGCCAGCATCCGGGCTCGGGGTTACGAGCAGTACTTC
TRBV2	TRBJ1-3	TRBD1	many	CASSEDGEIDRATGNTIYF	TGTGCCAGCAGTGAAGATGGGGAAATCGACAGGGCCACTGGAAACACCATATATTTT
TRBV7-9	TRBJ2-2	-	-	CASSFSQNTGELFF	TGTGCCAGCAGCTTTAGCCAGAACACCGGGGAGCTGTTTTTT
TRBV3-1	TRBJ2-3	-	many	CASSQTTGGTTQYF	TGTGCCAGCAGCCAAACGACGGGCGGGACAACGCAGTATTTT
TRBV12-3/TRBV12-4	TRBJ2-5	TRBD2	many	CASSLDWLAGQETQYF	TGTGCCAGCAGTTTAGACTGGCTAGCGGGGCAAGAGACCCAGTACTTC
TRBV30	TRBJ2-3	TRBD2	few	CAWSVSAGRRRDTQYF	TGTGCCTGGAGTGTTTCAGCGGGGCGCCGCCGAGATACGCAGTATTTT
TRBV6-1	TRBJ1-1	-	-	CASRRSGGDTEAFF	TGTGCCAGCAGGCGGTCGGGAGGGGACACTGAAGCTTTCTTT
TRBV5-1	TRBJ2-7	-	many	CASSLAPEGVYEQYF	TGCGCCAGCAGCTTGGCCCCCGAGGGGGTCTACGAGCAGTACTTC
TRBV7-9	TRBJ2-1	-	-	CASSPFLGSGNEQFF	TGTGCCAGCAGCCCCTTTCTGGGTAGCGGTAATGAGCAGTTCTTC
TRBV3-1	TRBJ2-1	TRBD1	many	CASSQTGVVYNEQFF	TGTGCCAGCAGCCAAACAGGGGTAGTTTACAATGAGCAGTTCTTC
TRBV20-1	TRBJ2-1	-	many	CSARVLGGRGYNEQFF	TGCAGTGCTAGAGTTTTGGGGGGGCGGGGGTACAATGAGCAGTTCTTC
TRBV12-3/TRBV12-4	TRBJ1-1	-	many	CASSFSGRNTEAFF	TGTGCCAGCAGTTTTAGCGGGAGGAACACTGAAGCTTTCTTT
TRBV4-1	TRBJ1-1	-	few	CASSQADSLYTEAFF	TGCGCCAGCAGCCAAGCGGACTCGTTGTACACTGAAGCTTTCTTT
TRBV20-1	TRBJ2-5	-	-	CSARKRATQYF	TGCAGTGCTAGAAAGAGGGCGACCCAGTACTTC
TRBV7-3	TRBJ1-1	-	many	CASSYHSNTEAFF	TGTGCCAGCAGCTATCATTCGAACACTGAAGCTTTCTTT
TRBV18	TRBJ1-1	TRBD1	many	CASSPDRGEHTEAFF	TGTGCCAGCTCACCAGACAGGGGGGAGCACACTGAAGCTTTCTTT
TRBV20-1	TRBJ2-3	-	many	CSASGPLLQVVVTDTQYF	TGCAGTGCTAGTGGCCCCCTCCTACAGGTGGTGGTGACAGATACGCAGTATTTT
TRBV3-1	TRBJ2-5	TRBD2	many	CASSLTSGGAQETQYF	TGTGCCAGCAGCTTAACTAGCGGGGGGGCACAAGAGACCCAGTACTTC
TRBV18	TRBJ1-2	TRBD1	few	CASSRDGRGNYGYTF	TGTGCCAGCTCGCGGGATGGCAGGGGGAACTATGGCTACACCTTC
TRBV5-1	TRBJ2-4	-	-	CASSPRYATGAPTGKNIQYF	TGCGCCAGCAGCCCTCGCTACGCCACGGGGGCGCCGACTGGCAAAAACATTCAGTACTTC
TRBV11-2	TRBJ1-2	-	many	CASSLVQTVNYGYTF	TGTGCCAGCAGCTTAGTCCAGACGGTAAACTATGGCTACACCTTC
TRBV18	TRBJ1-4	-	many	CASSPGGSTNEKLFF	TGTGCCAGCTCACCAGGCGGGTCCACTAATGAAAAACTGTTTTTT
TRBV2	TRBJ1-2	-	many	CASGWDIDYGYTF	TGTGCCAGCGGATGGGACATAGACTATGGCTACACCTTC
TRBV9	TRBJ1-1	-	few	CASSVDDEGWTEAFF	TGTGCCAGCAGCGTAGATGATGAGGGCTGGACTGAAGCTTTCTTT
TRBV6-2/TRBV6-3	TRBJ2-1	TRBD1	few	CASTLTGSSYNEQFF	TGTGCCAGCACCTTGACAGGGAGCTCCTACAATGAGCAGTTCTTC
TRBV12-5	TRBJ2-1	TRBD2	few	CASGSSRGGSSYNEQFF	TGTGCTAGTGGTTCTAGCCGCGGGGGGAGCTCCTACAATGAGCAGTTCTTC
TRBV3-1	TRBJ1-3	-	-	CASSQDQSRLENTIYF	TGTGCCAGCAGCCAAGATCAGTCCAGACTCGAAAACACCATATATTTT
TRBV12-3/TRBV12-4	TRBJ2-7	-	-	CASSLGSRAHYEQYF	TGTGCCAGCAGTTTGGGGAGTAGGGCCCACTACGAGCAGTACTTC
TRBV28	TRBJ1-4	-	many	CASSRSGPGREKLFF	TGTGCCAGCAGTAGAAGCGGCCCTGGTCGTGAAAAACTGTTTTTT